Listed here is a single TCR beta chain. This sample is part of a study of blood T cell repertoires in COVID-19. Turning to the study itself: The origin of the acute and convalescent COVID-19 samples was the United States, Italy and Spain. From T cells, B-cell-depleted T cells, or PBMCs came the material, which was cDNA or gDNA.

Authors' processing steps: Estimation of nucleated cell counts was performed using reference gene primer amplification. TCRdb's copy holds only in-frame clones and misses some; the assay was immunoSEQ multiplex PCR. That table is the source of V, J and clone size, and D and trimming were worked out from the DNA. The sample shows fewer than 250,000 clones, 85% to 90% of them seen only once. This clonotype was obtained from a woman in her 70s with acute or convalescent COVID-19. Source material: peripheral blood.

CDR3 nucleotide sequence: TGTGCCAGCTCACCAAGTATCGGGGTCGGGGCAACTAATGAAAAACTGTTTTTT. Translating it yields CASSPSIGVGATNEKLFF. This chain links TRBV18 with TRBJ1-4; no definite D call. This CDR3 spans 18 amino acids. Germline CDR1 reads KGHSH; CDR2 reads LQKENI. Trimming removed 2 bases from V and 0 bases from J, with 16 bases in between.